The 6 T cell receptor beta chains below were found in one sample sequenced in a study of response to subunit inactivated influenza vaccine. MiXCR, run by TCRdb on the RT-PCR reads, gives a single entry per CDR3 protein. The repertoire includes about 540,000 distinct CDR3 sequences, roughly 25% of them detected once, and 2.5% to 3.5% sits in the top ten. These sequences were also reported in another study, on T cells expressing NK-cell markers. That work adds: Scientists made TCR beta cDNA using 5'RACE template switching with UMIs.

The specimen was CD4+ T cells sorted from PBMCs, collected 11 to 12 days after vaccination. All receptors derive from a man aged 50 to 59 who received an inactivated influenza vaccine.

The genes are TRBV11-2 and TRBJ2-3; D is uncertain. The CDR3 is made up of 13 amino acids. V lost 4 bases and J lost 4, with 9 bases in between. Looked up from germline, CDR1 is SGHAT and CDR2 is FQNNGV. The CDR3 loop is CASSSRRADTQYF. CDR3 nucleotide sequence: TGTGCCAGCAGCTCCCGCCGAGCAGATACGCAGTATTTT.

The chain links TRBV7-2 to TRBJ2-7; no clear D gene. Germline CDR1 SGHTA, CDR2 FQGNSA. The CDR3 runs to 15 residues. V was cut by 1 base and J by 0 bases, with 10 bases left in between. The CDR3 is CASSLEGVGSYEQYF. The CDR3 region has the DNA TGTGCCAGCAGCTTAGAGGGCGTCGGCTCCTACGAGCAGTACTTC.

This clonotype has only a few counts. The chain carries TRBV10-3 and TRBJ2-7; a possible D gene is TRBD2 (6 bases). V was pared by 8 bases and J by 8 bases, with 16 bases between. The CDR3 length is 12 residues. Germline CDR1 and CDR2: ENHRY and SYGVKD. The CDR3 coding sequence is TGTGCCATCCAGGGTAGCGGTTCCAAGCAGTACTTC. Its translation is CAIQGSGSKQYF.

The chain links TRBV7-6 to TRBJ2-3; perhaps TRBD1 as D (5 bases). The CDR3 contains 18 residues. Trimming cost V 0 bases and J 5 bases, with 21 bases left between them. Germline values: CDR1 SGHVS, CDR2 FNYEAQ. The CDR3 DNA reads TGTGCCAGCAGCTTAGCCTTCCCTTGGGGCCCCGCGGTAGATACGCAGTATTTT. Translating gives CASSLAFPWGPAVDTQYF.

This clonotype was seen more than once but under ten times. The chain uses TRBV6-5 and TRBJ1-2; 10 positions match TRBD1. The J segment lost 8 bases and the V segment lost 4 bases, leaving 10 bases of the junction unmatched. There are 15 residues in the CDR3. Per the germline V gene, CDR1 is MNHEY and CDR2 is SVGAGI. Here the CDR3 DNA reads TGTGCCAGCAGTTTTTCGGGACAGGGGAGGGGAGGCTACACCTTC. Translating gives CASSFSGQGRGGYTF.

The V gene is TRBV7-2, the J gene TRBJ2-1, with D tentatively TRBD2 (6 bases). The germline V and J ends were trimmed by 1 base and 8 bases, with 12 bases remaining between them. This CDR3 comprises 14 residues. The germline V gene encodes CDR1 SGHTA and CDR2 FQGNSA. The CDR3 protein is CASSLVVGGYEQFF. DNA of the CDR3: TGTGCCAGCAGCTTAGTGGTGGGAGGTTATGAGCAGTTCTTC.